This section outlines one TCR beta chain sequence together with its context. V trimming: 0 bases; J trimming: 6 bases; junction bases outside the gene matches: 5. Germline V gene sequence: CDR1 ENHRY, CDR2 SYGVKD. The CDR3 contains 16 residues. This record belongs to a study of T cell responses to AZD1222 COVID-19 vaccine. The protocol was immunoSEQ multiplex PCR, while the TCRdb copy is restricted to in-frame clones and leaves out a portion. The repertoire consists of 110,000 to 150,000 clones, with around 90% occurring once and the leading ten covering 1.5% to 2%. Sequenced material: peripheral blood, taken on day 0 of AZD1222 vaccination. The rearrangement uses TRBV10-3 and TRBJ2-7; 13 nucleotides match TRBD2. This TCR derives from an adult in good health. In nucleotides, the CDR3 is TGTGCCATCAGTGAGTCGTTAGGACTAGCGGGAGTCGAGCAGTACTTC. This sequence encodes CAISESLGLAGVEQYF.